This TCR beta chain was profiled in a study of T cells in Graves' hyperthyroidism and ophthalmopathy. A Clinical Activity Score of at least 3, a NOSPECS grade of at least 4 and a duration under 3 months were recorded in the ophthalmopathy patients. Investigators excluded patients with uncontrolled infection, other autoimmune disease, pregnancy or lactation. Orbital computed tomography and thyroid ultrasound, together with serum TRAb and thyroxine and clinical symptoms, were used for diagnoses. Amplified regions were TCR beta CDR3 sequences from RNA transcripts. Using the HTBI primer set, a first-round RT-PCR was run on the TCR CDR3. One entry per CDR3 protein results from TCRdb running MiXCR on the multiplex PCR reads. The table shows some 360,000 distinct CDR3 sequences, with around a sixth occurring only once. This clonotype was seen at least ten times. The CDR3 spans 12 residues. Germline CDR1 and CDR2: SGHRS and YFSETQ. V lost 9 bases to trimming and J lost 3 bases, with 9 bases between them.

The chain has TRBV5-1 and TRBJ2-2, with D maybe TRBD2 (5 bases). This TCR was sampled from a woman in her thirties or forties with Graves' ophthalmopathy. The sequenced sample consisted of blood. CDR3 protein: CATNGDTGELFF. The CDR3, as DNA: TGCGCCACCAACGGGGACACCGGGGAGCTGTTTTTT.